This TCR beta chain was captured in a study of beta chain features in type 1 diabetes. Investigators reverse transcribed all isolated RNA, so they sequenced expressed TCRB transcripts. Sequenced by immunoSEQ multiplex PCR; TCRdb stores in-frame clones only, minus some. The data contain under 400,000 clones, 10% to 15% of them singletons. The sample holds a few counts of this clone. The CDR3 is 13 residues long. CDR1 and CDR2 (germline): MDHEN, SYDVKM. The V gene lost 6 bases and the J gene lost 2 bases, with 10 bases spanning the gap. The source material was naive CD4+ T cells from blood. The receptor's source is a man aged 18-30 years in good health. This chain links TRBV28 with TRBJ1-2; no clear D. CDR3 sequence (DNA): TGTGCCAGCAGAACAGATGCGAACTATGGCTACACCTTC. This encodes CASRTDANYGYTF.